This record concerns one T cell receptor (beta chain) sequence. Its antigen remains undetermined. Qualities for individual bases were not recorded, and no much larger clone is one base off. The data stem from a study of shared clonotypes between healthy human individuals (dated by TCRdb to 2020 to 2021). About the investigation overall: The cohort included three men and two women between 18 and 49 years of age. Per donor, three plates each were used for CD4 naive and CD4 memory, two for CD8 naive, and one for CD8 memory. Blood TCR repertoires of several healthy adults were deeply sequenced to estimate repertoire size and the extent of clonotype sharing between individuals. Libraries were prepared and TCR repertoires were sequenced by different laboratories using diverse techniques, in order to increase sequencing depth and limit assay-specific biases. Per donor, leukapheresis produced somewhere between about 0.94 and 9.5 billion PBMCs.

Using the deep immunoSEQ assay, TCR CDR3 regions were amplified from genomic DNA by multiplex PCR. Extracted genomic DNA from each cell subset was spread evenly across all wells of several immunoSEQ 96-well plates, with each plate serving as a replicate. For sorted subsets, roughly 200 ng of genomic DNA, equivalent to 30,000 or so T cell genomes, went into each replicate PCR. Purified libraries were quantified with a Qubit 3.0 fluorometer, sized on a Bioanalyzer 2100, and re-quantified with the KAPA Library Quantification kit. Every immunoSEQ 96-well plate was sequenced on a separate single-read 150-cycle Illumina NextSeq 550 flow cell. The original methods were these. Because the immunoSEQ output included only junctional sequences and no quality scores, the filtering could not be the same as the filtering used for full-length reads. To assign V/J genes and CDR3, sequences were annotated against IMGT germline references using PyIR, a Python wrapper for IgBLAST v1.9. Any read was removed if the V/J assignment was weak (E-value above 1e-6), the CDR3 was missing, or the read contained stop codons, out-of-frame junctions, or ambiguous translated residues. A V3J clonotype was defined by an identical inferred V gene, J gene, and CDR3 amino acid sequence. The percentage overlap between two repertoires was calculated by dividing the number of shared unique clonotypes by the size of the smaller repertoire. Repertoire richness was assessed with RTK rarefaction, the Chao1 estimator, and Recon v2.1 estimates of unobserved clonotypes. Generation probabilities were computed with OLGA for all TCRbeta clonotypes obtained by the gDNA method from a handful of donors. This immuneACCESS table, as held by TCRdb, lists in-frame sequences with V and J called but not all clones. Of the missing ones, under half trace to an unresolved V gene in checked studies; the others have no known cause. V and J calls and clone size are given by that table; D and trimming were obtained from the DNA. For this sample the table gives some 2,500,000 clones, of which 92% were detected only once. The ten biggest clones cover 0.3% to 0.4% of the sample.

From a lookup of the germline V gene, CDR1 and CDR2 are SQVTM and ANQGSEA. Including the terminal cysteine and phenylalanine, the CDR3 comprises 14 residues. The entry retains the CDR3 DNA only, 42 bases that are in frame from base 1. V loses 3 bases, J loses 4 bases, and the germline ends lie 14 bases apart. Donors were healthy HIV-negative adults with no recently reported acute infections or vaccinations. Only Caucasian adults living in Nashville, Tennessee, USA were represented among the donors. Magnetic negative selection was used to enrich CD4+ T cells, after which naive cells were positively selected on CD45RA and the negative fraction became the memory subset. Blood was collected by leukapheresis, and PBMCs were isolated by Ficoll-Histopaque density gradient centrifugation and then cryopreserved in liquid nitrogen vapor phase. Analytical flow cytometry was used to check the purity and quantity of each magnetically sorted T cell population. Genomic DNA was isolated from each sorted fraction and quantified by UV absorbance on a Nanodrop 2000c.

Paper-wide results and their limitations: Sharing across a few donors was observed for approximately 5% of naive CD4, 3% to 3.5% of naive CD8, 2% to 2.5% of memory CD4, and about 0.4% of memory CD8 clonotypes. Based on pairwise subsampling, the degree of clonotype sharing among donors was expected to be affected by sequencing depth. Because the study included a small number of donors, the genetic and exposure-history diversity represented was limited. Estimated clonotype richness was generally larger for naive than for memory subsets. Sampling was restricted to blood, and TCR repertoires in tissue are likely to differ from TCR repertoires in blood. Incomplete sequencing was indicated by rarefaction of sorted-subset datasets, despite the large sequencing depth. Compared with non-shared clonotypes, the clonotypes found in all four sorted-subset donors had higher generation probabilities.

The chain is encoded by TRBV29-1 joined to TRBJ2-3; TRBD2 is a possible D gene, resting on 6 matching bases. Sequences were obtained from naive CD4+ T cells from PBMCs. Taken with the paper, the label for cell subset or site translates to: CD45RA+ positively selected. The TCR sequence derives from a man aged 18 to 35 in good health. Some clones in this sample may be carry-over from other donors' samples. The DNA sequence follows: TGCAGCGTTGACCCAAAACCGGGAGCAGATACGCAGTATTTT. The encoded protein is CSVDPKPGADTQYF.